This T cell receptor (beta chain) derives from a study of brain T cells in children with intractable seizures. Germline CDR1 is LGHNT and CDR2 is FRNRAP. V lost 5 bases, J lost 7 bases, and 8 bases lay in between. The CDR3 contains 11 residues. Remarks on this clone: Its matching antigen is unknown.

Time point here: blood from clinic visit 5 months post-surgery; TSC patient then seizure free. Only cases whose brain tissue showed the highest T cell transcript signatures were sequenced. Pre-surgery treatment included at least one anti-epileptic drug. TCRdb's copy holds only in-frame clones and misses some; the assay was immunoSEQ multiplex PCR. Of 300,000 to 400,000 clones in the sample, 85% to 95% were seen once. Study results and limitations: Only CDR3 sequence similarity suggested viral specificity, without known HCMV serostatus.

The specimen comprised peripheral blood, sampled approximately 5 months after surgery. This sequence was found in a boy in the first two years of life with tuberous sclerosis and intractable seizures. The rearrangement uses TRBV12-5 and TRBJ1-1, with D maybe TRBD1 (5 bases). CDR3 sequence reads: CASGTDSEAFF. CDR3 sequence (DNA): TGTGCTAGTGGTACCGACAGTGAAGCTTTCTTT.